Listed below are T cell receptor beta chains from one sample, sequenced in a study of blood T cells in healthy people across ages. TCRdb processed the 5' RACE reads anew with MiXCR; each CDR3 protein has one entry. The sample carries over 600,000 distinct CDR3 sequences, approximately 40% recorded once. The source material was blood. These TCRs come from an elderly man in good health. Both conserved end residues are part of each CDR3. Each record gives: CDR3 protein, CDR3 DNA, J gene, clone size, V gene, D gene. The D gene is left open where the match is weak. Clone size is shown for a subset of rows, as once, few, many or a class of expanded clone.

CDR3: CASRRVGENTEAFF
DNA: TGCGCCAGCAGGCGAGTTGGAGAGAACACTGAAGCTTTCTTT
J: TRBJ1-1
size: few
V: TRBV5-1
D: .

CDR3: CASSDRADLTDTQYF
DNA: TGTGCCAGCAGCGACCGTGCGGACCTCACAGATACGCAGTATTTT
J: TRBJ2-3
size: few
V: TRBV9
D: .

CDR3: CASSPIGTSPIHEQYF
DNA: TGTGCCAGCAGCCCTATAGGGACCAGTCCTATCCACGAGCAGTACTTC
J: TRBJ2-7
size: many
V: TRBV7-3
D: .

CDR3: CASSSGLQRETQYF
DNA: TGTGCCAGCAGCTCGGGACTGCAAAGGGAGACCCAGTACTTC
J: TRBJ2-5
size: few
V: TRBV7-2
D: .

CDR3: CSATWDDRVNYGYTF
DNA: TGCAGTGCTACTTGGGATGACAGGGTAAACTATGGCTACACCTTC
J: TRBJ1-2
size: few
V: TRBV20-1
D: TRBD1

CDR3: CASSLRTGTSGGSEQYF
DNA: TGCGCCAGCAGCCTACGAACCGGGACTAGCGGGGGAAGTGAGCAGTACTTC
J: TRBJ2-7
size: .
V: TRBV4-3
D: TRBD2

CDR3: CASAKRDSDNEQFF
DNA: TGTGCCAGCGCTAAGCGGGACAGTGACAATGAGCAGTTCTTC
J: TRBJ2-1
size: few
V: TRBV18
D: .

CDR3: CASSLGPQGLTGELFF
DNA: TGCGCCAGCAGCTTGGGCCCACAGGGTCTCACCGGGGAGCTGTTTTTT
J: TRBJ2-2
size: many
V: TRBV5-1
D: .

CDR3: CASSLGGTSGGLDEQFF
DNA: TGTGCCAGCAGCTTAGGCGGGACTAGCGGGGGTTTAGATGAGCAGTTCTTC
J: TRBJ2-1
size: .
V: TRBV11-3
D: TRBD2

CDR3: CASSPLAHPTPGANVLTF
DNA: TGTGCCAGCTCACCATTGGCACACCCCACCCCCGGGGCCAACGTCCTGACTTTC
J: TRBJ2-6
size: few
V: TRBV18
D: .

CDR3: CASSPREEFF
DNA: TGTGCCAGCAGCCCCCGGGAGGAGTTCTTC
J: TRBJ2-1
size: once
V: TRBV12-3/TRBV12-4
D: TRBD2

CDR3: CSASSPGPSSYTF
DNA: TGCAGTGCTAGCTCCCCGGGACCTTCGAGCTACACCTTC
J: TRBJ1-2
size: .
V: TRBV20-1
D: .

CDR3: CASSGRADTQYF
DNA: TGTGCCAGCAGTGGCCGAGCAGATACGCAGTATTTT
J: TRBJ2-3
size: .
V: TRBV6-5
D: .

CDR3: CASSLGGRAGLSTAKNIQYF
DNA: TGTGCCAGCAGCTTAGGCGGGAGGGCCGGTCTATCGACGGCCAAAAACATTCAGTACTTC
J: TRBJ2-4
size: few
V: TRBV11-2
D: TRBD2

CDR3: CASSWDGSGNTIYF
DNA: TGTGCCAGCAGCTGGGACGGTTCTGGAAACACCATATATTTT
J: TRBJ1-3
size: few
V: TRBV11-2
D: .

CDR3: CASSLRLAGGNEQFF
DNA: TGTGCCAGCAGCCTACGCTTAGCGGGAGGCAATGAGCAGTTCTTC
J: TRBJ2-1
size: .
V: TRBV7-3
D: TRBD2

CDR3: CASSSRAGNTEAFF
DNA: TGTGCCAGCAGCTCCCGGGCGGGGAACACTGAAGCTTTCTTT
J: TRBJ1-1
size: .
V: TRBV7-9
D: .

CDR3: CSVESGLSTDTQYF
DNA: TGCAGCGTTGAATCTGGCCTTAGCACAGATACGCAGTATTTT
J: TRBJ2-3
size: many
V: TRBV29-1
D: .

CDR3: CSVEFGANVLTF
DNA: TGCAGCGTTGAGTTTGGGGCCAACGTCCTGACTTTC
J: TRBJ2-6
size: .
V: TRBV29-1
D: .

CDR3: CASSFPSGGTDTQYF
DNA: TGTGCCAGCAGCTTTCCTAGCGGGGGCACAGATACGCAGTATTTT
J: TRBJ2-3
size: many
V: TRBV7-2
D: TRBD2

CDR3: CASTPGRNTEAFF
DNA: TGTGCCAGCACTCCCGGAAGGAACACTGAAGCTTTCTTT
J: TRBJ1-1
size: once
V: TRBV12-3/TRBV12-4
D: .

CDR3: CASSEPGRNTGELFF
DNA: TGTGCCAGCAGTGAACCGGGACGGAACACCGGGGAGCTGTTTTTT
J: TRBJ2-2
size: .
V: TRBV6-1
D: .

CDR3: CASSEGTIAKNIQYF
DNA: TGTGCCAGCAGCGAGGGGACGATAGCCAAAAACATTCAGTACTTC
J: TRBJ2-4
size: .
V: TRBV7-8
D: .

CDR3: CASSLAGTGPNEQFF
DNA: TGTGCCAGCAGCTTAGCGGGGACAGGGCCCAATGAGCAGTTCTTC
J: TRBJ2-1
size: .
V: TRBV7-2
D: TRBD1

CDR3: CASSSGGLSSSYNEQFF
DNA: TGTGCCAGCAGCTCCGGGGGGCTATCGAGCTCCTACAATGAGCAGTTCTTC
J: TRBJ2-1
size: few
V: TRBV7-2
D: .

CDR3: CASGGRRGADTQYF
DNA: TGTGCCAGCGGCGGTAGAAGGGGCGCAGATACGCAGTATTTT
J: TRBJ2-3
size: once
V: TRBV12-3/TRBV12-4
D: .

CDR3: CSVDQRDRFVNEQFF
DNA: TGCAGCGTTGACCAGAGGGACAGATTCGTCAATGAGCAGTTCTTC
J: TRBJ2-1
size: .
V: TRBV29-1
D: TRBD1

CDR3: CSARWPDSGTQYF
DNA: TGCAGTGCTAGATGGCCTGATAGTGGGACCCAGTACTTC
J: TRBJ2-5
size: .
V: TRBV20-1
D: .

CDR3: CATSTEETQPQHF
DNA: TGTGCCACCAGCACGGAGGAAACTCAGCCCCAGCATTTT
J: TRBJ1-5
size: .
V: TRBV15
D: .

CDR3: CASSQDRLGTDTQYF
DNA: TGTGCCAGCAGCCAAGACCGGCTAGGTACAGATACGCAGTATTTT
J: TRBJ2-3
size: few
V: TRBV4-2
D: .

CDR3: CASSLGPLTEQFF
DNA: TGTGCCAGCAGCTTAGGACCCCTGACGGAGCAGTTCTTC
J: TRBJ2-1
size: once
V: TRBV7-9
D: .

CDR3: CSVEGQGAGEQYF
DNA: TGCAGCGTTGAGGGACAGGGGGCAGGTGAGCAGTACTTC
J: TRBJ2-7
size: many
V: TRBV29-1
D: TRBD1

CDR3: CASSLAPRTDSPLHF
DNA: TGTGCCAGCAGCTTGGCCCCCCGGACAGATTCACCCCTCCACTTT
J: TRBJ1-6
size: few
V: TRBV5-6
D: .

CDR3: CSTGGGADTQYF
DNA: TGCAGCACCGGCGGGGGGGCAGATACGCAGTATTTT
J: TRBJ2-3
size: many
V: TRBV29-1
D: TRBD2

CDR3: CASSLIDGVGYYGYTF
DNA: TGTGCCAGCAGCCTCATCGACGGAGTCGGGTACTATGGCTACACCTTC
J: TRBJ1-2
size: .
V: TRBV4-2
D: .

CDR3: CATTLYSYSNQPQHF
DNA: TGTGCCACCACACTTTACTCCTATAGCAATCAGCCCCAGCATTTT
J: TRBJ1-5
size: few
V: TRBV28
D: .

CDR3: CSARGQGDTQYF
DNA: TGCAGTGCTAGAGGCCAGGGCGATACGCAGTATTTT
J: TRBJ2-3
size: .
V: TRBV20-1
D: .

CDR3: CASSLTGTGGPEAFF
DNA: TGTGCCAGCAGCTTAACCGGGACAGGGGGGCCTGAAGCTTTCTTT
J: TRBJ1-1
size: few
V: TRBV7-9
D: TRBD1

CDR3: CASSLQRGGAADTQYF
DNA: TGTGCCAGCAGTCTACAACGTGGGGGCGCGGCAGATACGCAGTATTTT
J: TRBJ2-3
size: many
V: TRBV28
D: .

CDR3: CASSQDKTYGYTF
DNA: TGTGCCAGCAGCCAAGATAAGACCTATGGCTACACCTTC
J: TRBJ1-2
size: few
V: TRBV14
D: .

CDR3: CASSSLGGYNEQFF
DNA: TGTGCCAGCAGCTCCCTGGGGGGCTACAATGAGCAGTTCTTC
J: TRBJ2-1
size: many
V: TRBV7-2
D: .

CDR3: CASSEDSRGNTIYF
DNA: TGTGCCAGCAGTGAGGACAGCAGAGGAAACACCATATATTTT
J: TRBJ1-3
size: few
V: TRBV25-1
D: .

CDR3: CTTQLAGGSLAKNIQYF
DNA: TGTACCACCCAACTAGCGGGAGGCTCATTAGCCAAAAACATTCAGTACTTC
J: TRBJ2-4
size: .
V: TRBV28
D: TRBD2

CDR3: CASRSTTGSAGELFF
DNA: TGTGCCAGCAGATCCACGACAGGGAGCGCCGGGGAGCTGTTTTTT
J: TRBJ2-2
size: .
V: TRBV7-2
D: TRBD1

CDR3: CASSVEHRGGNALYF
DNA: TGTGCCAGCAGCGTAGAACACCGGGGGGGGAATGCCCTGTACTTC
J: TRBJ2-4
size: .
V: TRBV9
D: TRBD2

CDR3: CASSLTNTYEQYF
DNA: TGTGCCAGCAGCCTTACCAACACCTACGAGCAGTACTTC
J: TRBJ2-7
size: .
V: TRBV7-9
D: .

CDR3: CSASRQGVRNTEAFF
DNA: TGCAGTGCTTCTCGACAGGGAGTGAGGAACACTGAAGCTTTCTTT
J: TRBJ1-1
size: .
V: TRBV20-1
D: TRBD1

CDR3: CAISLGTNTGELFF
DNA: TGTGCCATCAGTCTGGGGACGAACACCGGGGAGCTGTTTTTT
J: TRBJ2-2
size: .
V: TRBV10-3
D: .

CDR3: CASSFRGADGYTF
DNA: TGCGCCAGCAGCTTCAGGGGGGCAGATGGCTACACCTTC
J: TRBJ1-2
size: .
V: TRBV5-1
D: TRBD1

CDR3: CSASAGTDTQYF
DNA: TGCAGTGCTAGCGCAGGGACAGATACGCAGTATTTT
J: TRBJ2-3
size: .
V: TRBV20-1
D: .

CDR3: CSVKDEGGRTNEQFF
DNA: TGCAGCGTTAAAGATGAAGGAGGACGGACTAATGAGCAGTTCTTC
J: TRBJ2-1
size: .
V: TRBV29-1
D: .